This T cell receptor beta chain was recovered during a study of regulatory T cells in long-lasting Graves disease. Study-level findings and limits: Persistent patients shared more public clonotypes (around 2,500) than new patients (about 1,000).

This clonotype was seen repeatedly, ten times or more. The antigen is undetermined. The TCR beta library used iRepertoire HTBI primers with Arm-PCR amplification of CDR3. Via MiXCR, TCRdb re-called the multiplex PCR reads, giving one row per CDR3 protein. The sample comprises 450,000 to 600,000 distinct CDR3 sequences, around 15% of which are singletons, and 9.5% to 15% rests with the top ten. The time point is: newly diagnosed GD, antithyroid drugs for less than 3 months. PBMC RNA served as the TCR library source. The sample was also linked to a second study, of T cells in Graves' hyperthyroidism and ophthalmopathy. That investigation notes: Calling Graves' hyperthyroidism stable meant ophthalmopathy did not progress within 18 months. Most thyroid clonotypes expanded above 0.001 appeared in blood too.

The clonotype comes from a man in his forties or fifties with Graves disease. Here the sequenced sample was peripheral blood mononuclear cells (PBMCs), taken at new diagnosis, from a patient treated with antithyroid drugs.

The CDR3 sequence is CAWSGRETQYF. The DNA for the CDR3 is TGTGCCTGGAGTGGTAGGGAGACCCAGTACTTC. The chain has TRBV30 and TRBJ2-5; D gene uncertain. Trimming shortened V by 1 base and J by 5 bases, and 5 bases separated the two germline ends. Germline V CDR1 and CDR2: GTSNPN, SVGIG (reference sequence). This CDR3 has 11 amino acids.